Below are 30 T cell receptor beta chains sequenced from a single sample in a study of blood T cell repertoires in COVID-19. Some clones are missing from TCRdb's copy, which holds only in-frame ones; the method was immunoSEQ multiplex PCR. The sample shows 300,000 to 350,000 clones, roughly 88% of them seen only once. Sequencing was done on a sample of PBMCs or T cells enriched from blood (not recorded which). These TCRs come from a man aged 30 to 45 who had recovered from COVID-19.

The chain carries TRBV7-2 and TRBJ1-2, with D perhaps TRBD1 (6 bases). The CDR3 covers 15 residues. Germline V gene sequence: CDR1 SGHTA, CDR2 FQGNSA. V dropped 5 bases and J dropped 7 bases, with 20 bases sitting between them. The DNA of the CDR3 is TGTGCCAGCAGCAGTTACCCGGCGGGGGGCTCTGGCTACACCTTC. Its protein product is CASSSYPAGGSGYTF.

This sequence joins TRBV18 and TRBJ1-1, with a weak D call TRBD1 (5 bases). CDR1 is KGHSH, CDR2 LQKENI, per germline. The CDR3 has 16 residues. V shed 1 base and J shed 3 bases, with 15 bases lying between them. CDR3 nucleotide sequence: TGTGCCAGCTCACCACTGGGTGCTGGAGGGGACACTGAAGCTTTCTTT. The encoded protein is CASSPLGAGGDTEAFF.

The J gene is TRBJ1-5, the V gene TRBV2, with D maybe TRBD1 (5 bases). Looked up from germline, CDR1 is SNHLY and CDR2 is FYNNEI. Trimming left V 0 bases short and J 6 bases short, with 12 bases between. The CDR3 consists of 15 residues. CDR3 loop: CASSEARGGSQPQHF. The CDR3 DNA reads as TGTGCCAGCAGTGAAGCGCGGGGGGGATCTCAGCCCCAGCATTTT.

This clone was picked up one time. The chain carries TRBV5-1 and TRBJ2-1; 14 nucleotides match TRBD2. The CDR3 extends over 16 amino acids. Germline assignment: CDR1 SGHRS and CDR2 YFSETQ. With V trimmed by 3 bases and J by 9 bases, 8 bases remained unmatched. The CDR3 is CASSSKTSGGAGEQFF. Here the CDR3 DNA reads TGCGCCAGCAGCTCCAAGACTAGCGGGGGGGCCGGTGAGCAGTTCTTC.

The rearrangement uses TRBV7-8 and TRBJ2-3; weak D call: TRBD2 (7 bases). Trimming left V 5 bases short and J 1 base short, with 13 bases between. Germline assignment: CDR1 SGHVS and CDR2 FQNEAQ. The CDR3 is made up of 15 amino acids. The CDR3 sequence is CASSDEGGRTDTQYF. CDR3 coding DNA: TGTGCCAGCAGCGACGAGGGGGGGCGCACAGATACGCAGTATTTT.

This chain links TRBV5-8 with TRBJ1-6; 10 bases align to TRBD1. Losses at the gene ends were 2 bases for V and 10 bases for J; bases not matched to a gene: 6. Germline-derived CDR1 and CDR2 are SGHTS and YDEGEE. The CDR3 loop spans 15 amino acids. The chain's CDR3 is CASSFKLTGGSPLHF. In nucleotides, the CDR3 is TGTGCCAGCAGCTTCAAACTGACAGGGGGCTCACCCCTCCACTTT.

The J gene is TRBJ1-2, the V gene TRBV15, with TRBD1 as a possible D gene (5 bases). Germline V lookup: CDR1 LNHNV, CDR2 YYDKDF (reference sequence). Trimming stripped 5 bases from V and 3 bases from J, with 7 bases between. This CDR3 is built from 12 residues. The CDR3 DNA is TGTGCCACCAGCGCCAGGGACTATGGCTACACCTTC. Its protein product is CATSARDYGYTF. Full variable domain (missing parts from reference TRBV15 and TRBJ1-2): DAMVIQNPRYQVTQFGKPVTLSCSQTLNHNVMYWYQQKSSQAPKLLFHYYDKDFNNEADTPDNFQSRRPNTSFCFLDIRSPGLGDTAMYLCATSARDYGYTFGSGTRLTVV.

J is TRBJ1-5 and V is TRBV5-1, with D possibly being TRBD1 (5 bases). Trimming took off 4 bases at V and 4 bases at J, with 15 bases between the two ends. Germline V lookup: CDR1 SGHRS, CDR2 YFSETQ. CDR3 size: 15 residues. In nucleotides, the CDR3 is TGCGCCAGCAGCCCCCAATCCGGGGGAAATCAGCCCCAGCATTTT. Translating gives CASSPQSGGNQPQHF.

This chain joins TRBV4-2 and TRBJ1-2; tentatively, D is TRBD1 (5 bases). V lost 4 bases and J lost 6, with 18 bases in between. This CDR3 region has 15 residues. Germline V gene sequence: CDR1 LGHNA, CDR2 YNFKEQ. CDR3 sequence reads: CASSLAGPYRDGYTF. CDR3 in DNA: TGTGCCAGCAGCCTAGCAGGGCCTTACCGGGATGGCTACACCTTC.

This chain's CDR3 is CASSFRGNGHEQYF. The CDR3 nucleotides are TGTGCCAGCAGCTTCCGGGGTAATGGTCACGAGCAGTACTTC. V and J are TRBV5-4 and TRBJ2-7; a weak D match, TRBD2 (5 bases). CDR1 is SGHNT, CDR2 YYREEE, per germline (reference sequence). The CDR3 covers 14 residues. The V gene lost 2 bases and the J gene lost 5 bases, with 14 bases spanning the gap.

The CDR3 spells CASSRADGREGEQYF. The CDR3 coding sequence is TGCGCCAGCAGCCGGGCGGATGGCAGGGAAGGGGAGCAGTACTTC. The chain recombines TRBV4-1 with TRBJ2-7; weak D call: TRBD1 (5 bases). The germline V gene has CDR1 MGHRA and CDR2 YSYEKL. CDR3 length: 15 amino acids. Trimming stripped 4 bases from V and 7 bases from J, with 20 bases between.

The gene calls are TRBV5-7 and TRBJ2-7, with D possibly TRBD1 on 5 matching bases. TRBV5-7 is classed as an ORF, of uncertain function. This CDR3 spans 13 amino acids. Trimming shortened V by 10 bases and J by 2 bases, and 16 bases separated the two germline ends. This CDR3 reads CAPARRQTYEQYF. The CDR3 DNA follows: TGTGCCCCCGCCCGAAGACAGACCTACGAGCAGTACTTC.

A few counts support this clone. CDR3 residues: CASRSGVYEQYF. The CDR3 DNA follows: TGTGCCAGCAGATCAGGGGTCTACGAGCAGTACTTC. The rearrangement uses TRBV2 and TRBJ2-7; possible D gene TRBD1, 6 bases. This CDR3 is 12 amino acids long. The germline CDR1 and CDR2 sequences are SNHLY and FYNNEI. Trimming pared 6 bases from V and 3 bases from J, leaving 9 bases between.

The chain couples TRBV5-6 to TRBJ2-7; D might be TRBD1 (5 bases). Looked up from germline, CDR1 is SGHDT and CDR2 is YYEEEE. V was clipped by 0 bases and J by 3 bases, with 7 bases between them. The CDR3 length is 13 residues. Written as DNA, the CDR3 is TGTGCCAGCAGCTTGGCAGGGAACTACGAGCAGTACTTC. Translation: CASSLAGNYEQYF. The whole variable domain, remainder taken from reference TRBV5-6 and TRBJ2-7, is DAGVTQSPTHLIKTRGQQVTLRCSPKSGHDTVSWYQQALGQGPQFIFQYYEEEERQRGNFPDRFSGHQFPNYSSELNVNALLLGDSALYLCASSLAGNYEQYFGPGTRLTVT.

The chain combines TRBV7-9 with TRBJ1-1; a weak D match, TRBD1 (6 bases). V was trimmed by 10 bases and J by 0 bases, leaving 12 bases between them. The CDR3 is 13 residues long. The germline V gene has CDR1 SEHNR and CDR2 FQNEAQ (reference sequence). For the CDR3, the DNA is TGTGCCATCCCAGGGGTCTTGAACACTGAAGCTTTCTTT. Its translation is CAIPGVLNTEAFF.

The genes are TRBV19 and TRBJ1-1; 8 nucleotides line up with TRBD1. This CDR3 spans 15 amino acids. Germline V gene lookup returns CDR1 LNHDA and CDR2 SQIVND (reference sequence). Unmatched junction bases numbered 7, after V lost 7 bases and J lost 0 bases. The CDR3, as DNA: TGTGCCAGTAAAGCACAGGGGGTGATGAACACTGAAGCTTTCTTT. This gives the protein CASKAQGVMNTEAFF.

This chain links TRBV7-9 with TRBJ1-4, with unresolved D. This CDR3 has 13 amino acids. Per germline, CDR1 SEHNR and CDR2 FQNEAQ (reference sequence). V was pared by 0 bases and J by 8 bases, with 7 bases between. The CDR3, as DNA: TGTGCCAGCAGCTTAGCCGGTGTGGAAAAACTGTTTTTT. Translation: CASSLAGVEKLFF.

This clone was seen a handful of times. The chain combines TRBV30 with TRBJ2-3, with 12 bases lining up with TRBD1. The V gene end was trimmed by 1 base and the J gene end by 3 bases; junction bases not matched to a gene: 2. CDR3 length: 15 amino acids. CDR1 and CDR2 from the germline V gene are GTSNPN and SVGIG (reference sequence). The CDR3 region has the DNA TGTGCCTGGAGTGCGGGACAGGGGGCAACAGATACGCAGTATTTT. Its protein is CAWSAGQGATDTQYF.

This clone was seen more than once but under ten times. V and J are TRBV12-5 and TRBJ1-2, with a tentative D call TRBD1 (5 bases). Germline V gene sequence: CDR1 LGHNT, CDR2 FRNRAP. The ends were cut back, 5 bases at V and 4 bases at J, with 14 bases in the middle. The CDR3 sequence is 14 residues long. The CDR3 is CASGLGQTVYGYTF. The CDR3 DNA sequence: TGTGCTAGTGGTCTAGGCCAGACAGTCTATGGCTACACCTTC.

The chain combines TRBV10-3 with TRBJ2-3, with 7 bases aligning to TRBD1. Germline loops: CDR1 ENHRY, CDR2 SYGVKD. V was pared by 5 bases and J by 0 bases, with 17 bases of the junction left unmatched. CDR3 size: 19 residues. The CDR3 here is CAISNYRTGSYSSTDTQYF. CDR3 nucleotides: TGTGCCATCAGTAACTACCGGACAGGCTCTTATTCCAGCACAGATACGCAGTATTTT.

The V and J genes are TRBV27 and TRBJ1-2; 7 bases fit TRBD1. The trim removed 6 bases at V and 8 bases at J, leaving 15 bases unmatched. The CDR3 is made up of 15 amino acids. Germline V gene sequence: CDR1 MNHEY, CDR2 SMNVEV (reference sequence). CDR3 bases: TGTGCCAGCAGACAAATTAACACAGGGGTGAGAGGCTACACCTTC. Encoded protein: CASRQINTGVRGYTF.

This chain connects TRBV9 to TRBJ1-2; no firm D call. The CDR3 contains 14 residues. The V gene's germline CDR1 is SGDLS and CDR2 YYNGEE. V lost 0 bases and J 7 bases, leaving 13 bases between the germline ends. CDR3 DNA: TGTGCCAGCAGCGTAGTGGAGGGTAACGCTGGCTACACCTTC. The encoded protein is CASSVVEGNAGYTF.

The J gene is TRBJ1-2, the V gene TRBV9, with TRBD1 matching 8 bases. Germline V gene lookup returns CDR1 SGDLS and CDR2 YYNGEE. There are 16 residues in the CDR3. Trimming removed 2 bases from V and 0 bases from J; junction bases left unmatched: 6. In DNA, the CDR3 is TGTGCCAGCAGCGTGCGACTACAGGGGGCTAACTATGGCTACACCTTC. The encoded protein is CASSVRLQGANYGYTF.

To note about this clone: The junction does not match germline at one end; this may be a read error. The gene calls are TRBV7-7 and TRBJ2-1; D is possibly TRBD1 (7 bases). CDR3 length: 15 residues. Germline V CDR1 and CDR2: SSHAT, FNYEAQ (reference sequence). The CDR3 nucleotides are TGTGCTAGCAGCTTAGGGGCAGGGGGGTACAATGAGCAGTTCTTC. It yields the protein CASSLGAGGYNEQFF. Full variable domain (outside the CDR3, taken from reference TRBV7-7 and TRBJ2-1): GAGVSQSPRYKVTKRGQDVTLRCDPISSHATLYWYQQALGQGPEFLTYFNYEAQPDKSGLPSDRFSAERPEGSISTLTIQRTEQRDSAMYRCASSLGAGGYNEQFFGPGTRLTVL.

This chain links TRBV27 with TRBJ1-2, with D unclear. The CDR3 length is 16 residues. CDR1 is MNHEY, CDR2 SMNVEV, per germline (reference sequence). Trimming stripped 5 bases from V and 2 bases from J, with 18 bases between. CDR3 bases: TGTGCCAGCAGTCCGTCCTTGCGGGGAGGAAACTATGGCTACACCTTC. Amino acids: CASSPSLRGGNYGYTF.

V usage is TRBV10-1 and J usage is TRBJ2-1, with a tentative D call TRBD1 (5 bases). CDR1 WNHNN and CDR2 SYGVQD come from the germline V gene (reference sequence). Trimming shortened V by 3 bases and J by 7 bases, and 10 bases separated the two germline ends. There are 13 residues in the CDR3. The CDR3, as DNA: TGCGCCAGCAGTGAATCGACAGTAAATGAGCAGTTCTTC. As protein: CASSESTVNEQFF.

CDR3 coding DNA: TGTGCCAGCATGCTTGCCGTCTCAGGGGGCGCGGGCTACACCTTC. Protein sequence: CASMLAVSGGAGYTF. V usage is TRBV5-6 and J usage is TRBJ1-2, with 8 bases aligning to TRBD1. CDR1 and CDR2 from the germline V gene are SGHDT and YYEEEE. The CDR3 is 15 residues long. The V and J ends lost 6 bases and 8 bases, in that order; junction bases with no gene match: 15.

The chain carries TRBV12-3 or TRBV12-4 and TRBJ1-1; D not resolved. This CDR3 is 12 amino acids long. V lost 6 bases to trimming and J lost 1 base, with 6 bases between them. The CDR3 sequence is CASRRENTEAFF. The DNA of the CDR3 is TGTGCCAGCAGACGCGAGAACACTGAAGCTTTCTTT.

The rearrangement links TRBV6-5 to TRBJ1-2; 11 bases line up with TRBD1. This CDR3 is 14 amino acids long. CDR1 is MNHEY, CDR2 SVGAGI, per germline. V lost 5 bases, J lost 6 bases, and 5 bases stayed unmatched. DNA for the CDR3: TGTGCCAGCAGTCCTGGGACAGGGGGGGATGGCTACACCTTC. This sequence encodes CASSPGTGGDGYTF.

V gene TRBV18 combines with J gene TRBJ2-7, with D perhaps TRBD1 (6 bases). This CDR3 has 15 residues. The V gene lost 1 base and the J gene lost 3 bases, with 13 bases spanning the gap. Germline V gene data show CDR1 as KGHSH and CDR2 as LQKENI. CDR3 amino acids: CASSPRVQGYYEQYF. CDR3 sequence (DNA): TGTGCCAGCTCACCACGGGTCCAGGGGTACTACGAGCAGTACTTC.